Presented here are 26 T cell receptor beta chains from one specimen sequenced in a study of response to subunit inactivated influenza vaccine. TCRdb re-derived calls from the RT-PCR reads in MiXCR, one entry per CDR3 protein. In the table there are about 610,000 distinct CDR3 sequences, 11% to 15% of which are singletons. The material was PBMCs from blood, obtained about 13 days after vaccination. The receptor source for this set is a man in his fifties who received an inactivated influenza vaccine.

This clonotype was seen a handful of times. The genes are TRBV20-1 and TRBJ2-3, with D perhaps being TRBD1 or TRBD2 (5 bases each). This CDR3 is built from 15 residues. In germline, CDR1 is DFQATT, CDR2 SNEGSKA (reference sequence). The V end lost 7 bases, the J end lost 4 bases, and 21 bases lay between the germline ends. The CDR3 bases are TGCAGTGGGATTGGGGCCGGAGGATGGGCAGATACGCAGTATTTT. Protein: CSGIGAGGWADTQYF.

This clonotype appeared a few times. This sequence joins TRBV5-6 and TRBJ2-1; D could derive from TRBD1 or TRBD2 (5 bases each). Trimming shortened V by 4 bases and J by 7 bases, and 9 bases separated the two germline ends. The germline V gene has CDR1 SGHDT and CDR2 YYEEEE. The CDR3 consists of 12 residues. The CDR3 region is CASSRWGNEQFF. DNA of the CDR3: TGTGCCAGCAGCCGGTGGGGGAATGAGCAGTTCTTC.

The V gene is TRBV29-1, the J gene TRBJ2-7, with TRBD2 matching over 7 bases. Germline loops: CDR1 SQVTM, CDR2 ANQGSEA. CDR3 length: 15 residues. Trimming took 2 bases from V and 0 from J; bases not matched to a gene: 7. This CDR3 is CSVESVAGRSYEQYF. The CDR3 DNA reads TGCAGCGTTGAATCGGTAGCGGGCCGCTCCTACGAGCAGTACTTC.

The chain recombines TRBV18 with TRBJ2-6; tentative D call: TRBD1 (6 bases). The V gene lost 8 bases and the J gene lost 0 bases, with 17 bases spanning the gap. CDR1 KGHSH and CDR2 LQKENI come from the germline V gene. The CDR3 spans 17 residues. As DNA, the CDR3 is TGTGCCAGCGCAAACAGGGCTCCCGGCTCTGGGGCCAACGTCCTGACTTTC. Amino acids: CASANRAPGSGANVLTF.

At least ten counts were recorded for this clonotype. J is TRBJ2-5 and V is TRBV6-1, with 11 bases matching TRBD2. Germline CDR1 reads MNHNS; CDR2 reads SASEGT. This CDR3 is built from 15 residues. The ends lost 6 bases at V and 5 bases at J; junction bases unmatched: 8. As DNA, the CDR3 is TGTGCCAGCAGCGAACTAGCGGGAGTTGGGGAGACCCAGTACTTC. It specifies CASSELAGVGETQYF.

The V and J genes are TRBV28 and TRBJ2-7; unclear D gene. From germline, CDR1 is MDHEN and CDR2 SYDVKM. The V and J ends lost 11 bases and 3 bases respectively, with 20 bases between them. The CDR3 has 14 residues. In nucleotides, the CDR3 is TGTGCCGTCAACGGCCGGACGGTTGGCTACGAGCAGTACTTC. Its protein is CAVNGRTVGYEQYF.

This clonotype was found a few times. This chain's CDR3 is CASSYSTGPRMAQHF. The CDR3 DNA sequence: TGTGCCAGCAGTTACTCGACAGGGCCAAGAATGGCCCAGCATTTT. The chain joins TRBV6-2 or TRBV6-3 to TRBJ1-5; 7 nucleotides align to TRBD1. V shed 0 bases and J 11 bases; nucleotides not matched to a gene: 10. CDR3 size: 15 residues. Germline V gene sequence: CDR1 MNHEY, CDR2 SVGEGT.

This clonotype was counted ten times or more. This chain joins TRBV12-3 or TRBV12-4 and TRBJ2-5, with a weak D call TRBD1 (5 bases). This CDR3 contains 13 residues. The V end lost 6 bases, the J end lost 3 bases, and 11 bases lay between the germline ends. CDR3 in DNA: TGTGCCAGCAGCTCTACGACAGAAGAGACCCAGTACTTC. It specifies CASSSTTEETQYF.

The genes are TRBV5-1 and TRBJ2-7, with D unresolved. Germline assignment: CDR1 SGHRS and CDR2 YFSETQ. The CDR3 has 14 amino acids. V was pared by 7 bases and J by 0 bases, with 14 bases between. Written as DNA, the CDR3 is TGCGCCAGCGGGCTCGACGGCAGCTCCTACGAGCAGTACTTC. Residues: CASGLDGSSYEQYF. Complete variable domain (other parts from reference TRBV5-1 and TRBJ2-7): KAGVTQTPRYLIKTRGQQVTLSCSPISGHRSVSWYQQTPGQGLQFLFEYFSETQRNKGNFPGRFSGRQFSNSRSEMNVSTLELGDSALYLCASGLDGSSYEQYFGPGTRLTVT.

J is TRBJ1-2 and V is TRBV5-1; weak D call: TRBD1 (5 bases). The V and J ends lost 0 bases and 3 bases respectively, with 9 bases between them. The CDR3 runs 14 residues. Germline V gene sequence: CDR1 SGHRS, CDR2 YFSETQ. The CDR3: CASSLEPGDYGYTF. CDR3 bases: TGCGCCAGCAGCTTGGAACCGGGGGACTATGGCTACACCTTC. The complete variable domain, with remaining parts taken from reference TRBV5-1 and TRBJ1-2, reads KAGVTQTPRYLIKTRGQQVTLSCSPISGHRSVSWYQQTPGQGLQFLFEYFSETQRNKGNFPGRFSGRQFSNSRSEMNVSTLELGDSALYLCASSLEPGDYGYTFGSGTRLTVV.

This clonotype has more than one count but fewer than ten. The CDR3 region is CAIRAGETDTQYF. CDR3 DNA sequence: TGTGCCATCCGCGCGGGGGAAACAGATACGCAGTATTTT. This rearrangement joins TRBV10-3 to TRBJ2-3; 7 bases align to TRBD2. Germline assignment: CDR1 ENHRY and CDR2 SYGVKD. The CDR3 is 13 amino acids. Unmatched junction bases numbered 5, after V lost 8 bases and J lost 3 bases.

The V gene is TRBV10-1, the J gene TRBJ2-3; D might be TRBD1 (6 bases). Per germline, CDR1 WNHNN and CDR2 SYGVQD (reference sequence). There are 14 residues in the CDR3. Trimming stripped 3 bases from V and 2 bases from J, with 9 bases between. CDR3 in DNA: TGCGCCAGCAGTGAAGGGGGTCCCACAGATACGCAGTATTTT. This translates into CASSEGGPTDTQYF.

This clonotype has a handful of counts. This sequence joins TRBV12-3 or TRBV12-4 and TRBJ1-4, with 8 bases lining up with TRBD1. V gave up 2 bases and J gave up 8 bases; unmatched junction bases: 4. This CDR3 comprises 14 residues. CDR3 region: CASSLTYRGEKLFF. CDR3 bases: TGTGCCAGCAGTTTAACTTACAGGGGGGAAAAACTGTTTTTT.

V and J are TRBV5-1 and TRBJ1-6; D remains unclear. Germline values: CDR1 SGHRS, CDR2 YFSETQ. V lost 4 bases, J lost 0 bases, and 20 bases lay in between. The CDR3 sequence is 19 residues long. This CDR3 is CASSALGGEAGSYNSPLHF. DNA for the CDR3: TGCGCCAGCAGCGCACTGGGAGGCGAGGCTGGCTCCTATAATTCACCCCTCCACTTT.

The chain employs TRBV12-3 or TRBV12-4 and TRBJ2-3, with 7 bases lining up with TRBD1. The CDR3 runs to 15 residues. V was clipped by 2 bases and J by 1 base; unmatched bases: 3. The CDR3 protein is CASSLRGHGTDTQYF. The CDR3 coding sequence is TGTGCCAGCAGTTTAAGGGGGCACGGCACAGATACGCAGTATTTT.

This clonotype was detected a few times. The CDR3 reads CASSQDPGTVAEKLFF. The CDR3 DNA follows: TGTGCCAGCAGCCAAGACCCGGGGACCGTAGCTGAAAAACTGTTTTTT. This chain links TRBV4-2 with TRBJ1-4, with D maybe TRBD1 (5 bases). Germline-derived CDR1 and CDR2 are LGHNA and YNFKEQ. Trimming left V 0 bases short and J 7 bases short, with 15 bases between. This CDR3 spans 16 amino acids.

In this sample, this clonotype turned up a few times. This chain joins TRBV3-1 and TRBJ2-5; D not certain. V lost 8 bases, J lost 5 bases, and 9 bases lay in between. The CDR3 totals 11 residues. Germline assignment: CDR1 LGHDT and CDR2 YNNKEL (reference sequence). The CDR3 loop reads CASRRFETQYF. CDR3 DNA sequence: TGTGCCAGCCGCCGATTCGAGACCCAGTACTTC.

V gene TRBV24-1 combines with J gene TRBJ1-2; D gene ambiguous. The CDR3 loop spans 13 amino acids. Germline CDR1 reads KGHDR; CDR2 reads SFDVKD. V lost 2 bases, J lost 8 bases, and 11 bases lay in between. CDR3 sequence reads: CATSDSRLRGYTF. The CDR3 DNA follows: TGTGCCACCAGTGATTCCCGGCTCAGGGGCTACACCTTC.

The CDR3 DNA reads TGTGCCAGCAGCTTAAAAACAGCGACCCGCTACACCGGGGAGCTGTTTTTT. Translated, it gives CASSLKTATRYTGELFF. The chain is built from TRBV6-5 and TRBJ2-2; no clear D. The germline gives CDR1 MNHEY, CDR2 SVGAGI. V was clipped by 6 bases and J by 3 bases, with 20 bases between them. The CDR3 spans 17 residues.

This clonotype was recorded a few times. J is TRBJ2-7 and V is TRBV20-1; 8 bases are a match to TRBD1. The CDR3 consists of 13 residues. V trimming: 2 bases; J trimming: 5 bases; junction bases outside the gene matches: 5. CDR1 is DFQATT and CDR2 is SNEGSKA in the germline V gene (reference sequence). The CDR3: CSARQGAGDEQYF. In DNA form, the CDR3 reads TGCAGTGCTAGACAGGGGGCCGGCGACGAGCAGTACTTC.

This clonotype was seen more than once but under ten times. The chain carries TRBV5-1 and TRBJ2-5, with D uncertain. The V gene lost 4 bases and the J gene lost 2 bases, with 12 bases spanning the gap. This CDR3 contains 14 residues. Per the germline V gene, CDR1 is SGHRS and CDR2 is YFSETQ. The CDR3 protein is CASSRDSNQETQYF. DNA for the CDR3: TGCGCCAGCAGCAGAGACTCGAATCAAGAGACCCAGTACTTC.

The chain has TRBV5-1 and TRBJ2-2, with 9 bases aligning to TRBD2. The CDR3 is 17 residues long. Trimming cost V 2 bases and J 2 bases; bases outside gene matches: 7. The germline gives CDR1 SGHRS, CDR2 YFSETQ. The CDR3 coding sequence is TGCGCCAGCAGCTTCCGAGCGGGGGGCGTAAACACCGGGGAGCTGTTTTTT. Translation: CASSFRAGGVNTGELFF.

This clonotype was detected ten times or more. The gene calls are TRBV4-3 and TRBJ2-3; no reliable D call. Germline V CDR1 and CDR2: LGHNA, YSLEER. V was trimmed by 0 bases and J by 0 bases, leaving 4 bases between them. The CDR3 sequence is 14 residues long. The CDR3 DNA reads TGCGCCAGCAGCCAAGACCCTAGCACAGATACGCAGTATTTT. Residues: CASSQDPSTDTQYF.

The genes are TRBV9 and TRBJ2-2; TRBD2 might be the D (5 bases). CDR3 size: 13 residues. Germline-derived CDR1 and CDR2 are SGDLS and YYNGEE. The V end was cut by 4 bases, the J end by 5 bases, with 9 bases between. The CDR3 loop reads CASSISGTGELFF. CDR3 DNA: TGTGCCAGCAGCATCTCGGGGACCGGGGAGCTGTTTTTT.

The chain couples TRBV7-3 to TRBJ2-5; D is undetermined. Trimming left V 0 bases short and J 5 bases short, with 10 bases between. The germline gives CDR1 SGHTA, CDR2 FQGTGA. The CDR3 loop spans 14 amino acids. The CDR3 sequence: CASSLTTGPETQYF. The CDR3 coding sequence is TGTGCCAGCAGCTTAACAACGGGTCCCGAGACCCAGTACTTC. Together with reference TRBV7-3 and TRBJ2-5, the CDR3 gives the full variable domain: GAGVSQTPSNKVTEKGKYVELRCDPISGHTALYWYRQSLGQGPEFLIYFQGTGAADDSGLPNDRFFAVRPEGSVSTLKIQRTERGDSAVYLCASSLTTGPETQYFGPGTRLLVL.

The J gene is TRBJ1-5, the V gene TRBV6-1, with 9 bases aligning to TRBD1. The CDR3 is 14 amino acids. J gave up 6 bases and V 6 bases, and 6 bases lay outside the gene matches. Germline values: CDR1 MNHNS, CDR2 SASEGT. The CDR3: CASSRQGGVQPQHF. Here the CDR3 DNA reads TGTGCCAGCAGCCGACAGGGGGGTGTTCAGCCCCAGCATTTT.